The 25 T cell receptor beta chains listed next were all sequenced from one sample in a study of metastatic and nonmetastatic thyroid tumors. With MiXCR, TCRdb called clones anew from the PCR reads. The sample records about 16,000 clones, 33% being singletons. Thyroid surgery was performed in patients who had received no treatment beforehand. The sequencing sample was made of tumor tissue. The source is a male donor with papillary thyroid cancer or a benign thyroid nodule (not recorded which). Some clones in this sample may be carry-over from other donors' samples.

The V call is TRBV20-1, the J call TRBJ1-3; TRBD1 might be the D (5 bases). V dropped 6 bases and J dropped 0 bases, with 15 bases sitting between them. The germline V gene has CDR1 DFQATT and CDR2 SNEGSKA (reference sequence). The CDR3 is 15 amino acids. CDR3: CSAPGGGNSGNTIYF. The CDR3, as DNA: TGCAGTGCCCCGGGGGGGGGAAACTCTGGAAACACCATATATTTT.

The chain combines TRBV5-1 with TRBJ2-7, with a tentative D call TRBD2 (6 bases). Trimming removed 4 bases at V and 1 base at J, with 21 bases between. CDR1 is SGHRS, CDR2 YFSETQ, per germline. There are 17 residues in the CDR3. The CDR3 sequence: CASSQWGEVSLSYEQYF. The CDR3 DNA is TGCGCCAGCAGCCAATGGGGGGAGGTCTCCCTATCCTACGAGCAGTACTTC.

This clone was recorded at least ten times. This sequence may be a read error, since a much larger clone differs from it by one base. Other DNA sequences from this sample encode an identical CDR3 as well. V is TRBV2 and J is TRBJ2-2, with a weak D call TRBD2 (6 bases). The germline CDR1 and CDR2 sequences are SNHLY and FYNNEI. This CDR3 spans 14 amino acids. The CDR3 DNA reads TGTGCCAGCAGCATCCGGGAGAACACCGGGGAGCTGTTTTTC. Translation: CASSIRENTGELFF.

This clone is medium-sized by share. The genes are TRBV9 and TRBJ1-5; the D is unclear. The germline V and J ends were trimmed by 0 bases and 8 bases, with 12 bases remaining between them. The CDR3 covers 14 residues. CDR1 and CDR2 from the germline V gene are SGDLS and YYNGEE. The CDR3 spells CASSVGGAVEPQHF. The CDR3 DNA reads TGTGCCAGCAGCGTAGGGGGTGCAGTGGAGCCCCAGCATTTT.

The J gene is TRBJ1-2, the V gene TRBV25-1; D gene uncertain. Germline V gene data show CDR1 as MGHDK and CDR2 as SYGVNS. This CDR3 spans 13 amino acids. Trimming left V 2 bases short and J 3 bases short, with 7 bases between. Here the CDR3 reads CASSENEYYGYTF. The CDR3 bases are TGTGCCAGCAGTGAAAATGAGTACTATGGCTACACCTTC.

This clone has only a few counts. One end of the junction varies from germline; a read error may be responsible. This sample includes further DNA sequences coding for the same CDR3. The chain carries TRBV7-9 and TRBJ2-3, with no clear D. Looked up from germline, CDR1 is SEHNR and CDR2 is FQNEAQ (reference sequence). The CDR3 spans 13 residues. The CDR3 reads CASSLASTDTQYF. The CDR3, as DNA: TGTGCCAGCAGCTTAGCGAGCACAGATACGCAGTACTTT. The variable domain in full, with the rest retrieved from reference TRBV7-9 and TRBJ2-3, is DTGVSQNPRHKITKRGQNVTFRCDPISEHNRLYWYRQTLGQGPEFLTYFQNEAQLEKSRLLSDRFSAERPKGSFSTLEIQRTEQGDSAMYLCASSLASTDTQYFGPGTRLTVL.

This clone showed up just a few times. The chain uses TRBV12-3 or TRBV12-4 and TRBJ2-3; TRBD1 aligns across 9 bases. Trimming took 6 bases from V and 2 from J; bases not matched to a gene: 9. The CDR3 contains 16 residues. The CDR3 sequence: CASSHYRDRATDTQYF. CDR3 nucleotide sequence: TGTGCCAGCAGCCACTACCGGGACAGGGCCACAGATACGCAGTATTTT.

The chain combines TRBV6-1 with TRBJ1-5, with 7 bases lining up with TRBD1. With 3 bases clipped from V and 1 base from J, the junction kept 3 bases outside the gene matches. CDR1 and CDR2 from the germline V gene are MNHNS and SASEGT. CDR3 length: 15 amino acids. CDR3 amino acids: CASSEETGSNQPQHF. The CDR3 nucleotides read TGTGCCAGCAGTGAGGAGACAGGGAGCAATCAGCCCCAGCATTTT.

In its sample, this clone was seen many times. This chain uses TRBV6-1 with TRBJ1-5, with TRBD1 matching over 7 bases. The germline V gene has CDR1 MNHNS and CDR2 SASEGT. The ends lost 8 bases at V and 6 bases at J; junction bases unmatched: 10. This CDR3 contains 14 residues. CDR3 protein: CASEGAMSVQPQHF. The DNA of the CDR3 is TGTGCCAGCGAGGGGGCGATGAGTGTTCAGCCCCAGCATTTT.

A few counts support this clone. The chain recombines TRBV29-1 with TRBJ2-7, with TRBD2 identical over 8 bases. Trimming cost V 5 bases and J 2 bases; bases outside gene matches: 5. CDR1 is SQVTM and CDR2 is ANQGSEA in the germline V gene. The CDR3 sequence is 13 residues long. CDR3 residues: CSVQLADTYEQYF. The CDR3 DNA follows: TGCAGCGTTCAACTAGCGGATACCTACGAGCAGTACTTC.

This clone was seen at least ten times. CDR3 nucleotides: TGTGCCAGCAGTCCAGGGGCCCCAAATCAGCCCCAGCATTTT. This gives the protein CASSPGAPNQPQHF. The chain recombines TRBV7-2 with TRBJ1-5; perhaps TRBD1 as D (6 bases). CDR1 and CDR2 from the germline V gene are SGHTA and FQGNSA. This CDR3 is built from 14 residues. V shed 6 bases and J shed 4 bases, with 13 bases lying between them.

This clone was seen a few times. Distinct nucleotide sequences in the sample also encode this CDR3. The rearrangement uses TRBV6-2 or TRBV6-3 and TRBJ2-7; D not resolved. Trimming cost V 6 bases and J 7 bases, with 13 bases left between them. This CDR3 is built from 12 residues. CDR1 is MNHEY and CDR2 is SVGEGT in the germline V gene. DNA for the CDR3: TGTGCCAGCAGGGTTGGCCCAATGGAGCAGTACTTC. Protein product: CASRVGPMEQYF.

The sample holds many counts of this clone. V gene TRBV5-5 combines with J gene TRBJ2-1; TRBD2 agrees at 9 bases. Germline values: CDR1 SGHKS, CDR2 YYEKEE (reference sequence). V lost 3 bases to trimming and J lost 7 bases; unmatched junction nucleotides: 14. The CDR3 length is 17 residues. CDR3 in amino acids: CASSSEIAGAIANEQFF. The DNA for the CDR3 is TGTGCCAGCAGCTCCGAGATAGCGGGAGCCATCGCGAATGAGCAGTTCTTC.

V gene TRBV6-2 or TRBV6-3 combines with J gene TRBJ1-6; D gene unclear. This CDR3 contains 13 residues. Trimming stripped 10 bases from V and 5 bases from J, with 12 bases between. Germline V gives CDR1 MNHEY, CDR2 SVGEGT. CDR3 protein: CATREENNSPLHF. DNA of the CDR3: TGTGCCACCCGGGAGGAGAATAATTCACCCCTCCACTTT.

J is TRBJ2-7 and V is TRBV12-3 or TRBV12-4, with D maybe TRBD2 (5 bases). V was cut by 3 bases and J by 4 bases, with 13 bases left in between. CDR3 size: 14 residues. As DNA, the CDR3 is TGTGCCAGCAGTTTTGGTGGGAGAAAGTACGAGCAGTACTTC. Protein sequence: CASSFGGRKYEQYF.

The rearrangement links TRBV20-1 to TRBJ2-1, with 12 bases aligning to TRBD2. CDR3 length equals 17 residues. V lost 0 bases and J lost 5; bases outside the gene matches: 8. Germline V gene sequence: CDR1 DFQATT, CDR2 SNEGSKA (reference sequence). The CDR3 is CSARDRGLAGIHNEQFF. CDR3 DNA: TGCAGTGCTAGAGATCGGGGACTAGCGGGCATTCACAATGAGCAGTTCTTC.

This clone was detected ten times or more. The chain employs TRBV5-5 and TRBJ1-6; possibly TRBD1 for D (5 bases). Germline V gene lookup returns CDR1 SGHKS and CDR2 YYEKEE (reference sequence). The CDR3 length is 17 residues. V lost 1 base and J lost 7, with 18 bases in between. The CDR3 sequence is CASSLYAGPSFNSPLHF. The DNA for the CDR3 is TGTGCCAGCAGCTTGTACGCAGGGCCCTCGTTCAATTCACCCCTCCACTTT. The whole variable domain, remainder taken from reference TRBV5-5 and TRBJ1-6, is DAGVTQSPTHLIKTRGQQVTLRCSPISGHKSVSWYQQVLGQGPQFIFQYYEKEERGRGNFPDRFSARQFPNYSSELNVNALLLGDSALYLCASSLYAGPSFNSPLHFGNGTRLTVT.

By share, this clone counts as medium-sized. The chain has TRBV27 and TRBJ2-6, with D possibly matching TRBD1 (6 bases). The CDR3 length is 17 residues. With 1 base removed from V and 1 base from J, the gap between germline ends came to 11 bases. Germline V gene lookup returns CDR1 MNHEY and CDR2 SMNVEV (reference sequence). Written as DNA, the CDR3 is TGTGCCAGCAGTTTATATCAGGGGTGGTCTGGGGCCAACGTCCTGACTTTC. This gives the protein CASSLYQGWSGANVLTF.

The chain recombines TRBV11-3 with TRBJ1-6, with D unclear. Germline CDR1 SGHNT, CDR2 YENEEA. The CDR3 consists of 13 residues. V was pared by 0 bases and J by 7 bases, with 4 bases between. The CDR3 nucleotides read TGTGCCAGCAGCTTAGACAGCAATTCACCCCTCCACTTT. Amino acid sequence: CASSLDSNSPLHF.

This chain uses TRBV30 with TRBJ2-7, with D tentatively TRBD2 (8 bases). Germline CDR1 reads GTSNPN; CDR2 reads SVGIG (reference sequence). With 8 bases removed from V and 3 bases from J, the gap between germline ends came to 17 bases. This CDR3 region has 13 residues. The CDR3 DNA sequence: TGTGCCGGGACGGGGGGGGACAGCTACGAGCAGTACTTC. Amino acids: CAGTGGDSYEQYF.

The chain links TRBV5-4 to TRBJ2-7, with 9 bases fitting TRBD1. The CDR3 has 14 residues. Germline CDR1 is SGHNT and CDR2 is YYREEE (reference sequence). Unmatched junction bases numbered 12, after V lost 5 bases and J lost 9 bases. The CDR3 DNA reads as TGTGCCAGCAGGTATGGACAGGGGTTCAACGCGCAGTACTTC. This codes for CASRYGQGFNAQYF.

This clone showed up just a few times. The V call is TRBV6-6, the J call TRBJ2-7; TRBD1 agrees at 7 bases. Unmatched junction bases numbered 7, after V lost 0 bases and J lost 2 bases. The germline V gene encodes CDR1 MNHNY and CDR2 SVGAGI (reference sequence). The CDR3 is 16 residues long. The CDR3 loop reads CASSYSPTDRAYEQYF. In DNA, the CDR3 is TGTGCCAGCAGTTACTCTCCTACAGACAGGGCCTACGAGCAGTACTTC.

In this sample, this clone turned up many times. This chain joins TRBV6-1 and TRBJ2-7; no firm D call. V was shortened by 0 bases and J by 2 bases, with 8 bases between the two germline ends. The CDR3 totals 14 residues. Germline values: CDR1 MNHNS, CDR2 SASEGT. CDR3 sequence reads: CASSEAFITYEQYF. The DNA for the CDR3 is TGTGCCAGCAGTGAAGCTTTCATTACCTACGAGCAGTACTTC.

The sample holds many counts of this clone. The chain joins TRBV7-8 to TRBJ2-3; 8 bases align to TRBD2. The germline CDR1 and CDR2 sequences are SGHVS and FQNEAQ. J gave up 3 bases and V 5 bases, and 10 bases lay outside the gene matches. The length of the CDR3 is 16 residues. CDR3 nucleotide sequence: TGTGCCAGCAGCCCAGCCGTGACGGGGGGGACAGATACGCAGTATTTT. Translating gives CASSPAVTGGTDTQYF.

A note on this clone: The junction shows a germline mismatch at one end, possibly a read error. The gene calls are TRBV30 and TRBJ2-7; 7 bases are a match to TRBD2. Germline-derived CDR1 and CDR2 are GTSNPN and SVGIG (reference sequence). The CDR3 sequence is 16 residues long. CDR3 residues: CAGSRARGRAGYEQYF. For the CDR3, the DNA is TGTGCCGGGAGTCGTGCTAGAGGGAGGGCCGGATACGAGCAGTACTTC.